The sequence of this T cell receptor (beta chain) was determined in a study of beta chain features in type 1 diabetes. The wider study: The samples had 85 million to 140 million sorted cells examined in all.

The CDR3 has 12 residues. Germline V gene lookup returns CDR1 SEHNR and CDR2 FQNEAQ (reference sequence). Between the trimmed V and J ends, which lost 1 base and 6 bases, there was a span of 7 bases. Remarks on this clone: What it binds is not known.

Sorted CD4+ subsets: naive, central memory, regulatory, stem cell-like memory (CD45RO/CCR7/CD25/CD127/CD95/CD27 panel). Study-level results: The VDJ junctions of type 1 diabetes patients carried fewer insertions and more deletions. When cDNA is sequenced, cells with high TCR expression could be over-represented. All four CD4+ subsets from Type 1 diabetes patients carried moderately but significantly shorter TCRB CDR3s.

Every bit of the isolated RNA underwent reverse transcription, so sequencing read expressed TCRB transcripts. TCRdb's copy holds only in-frame clones and misses some; the assay was immunoSEQ multiplex PCR. The sample has almost 350,000 clones, approximately 9.9% seen once. The genes are TRBV7-9 and TRBJ2-7; D not certain. The clonotype comes from a young man with type 1 diabetes. The material sequenced was central memory CD4+ T cells from blood. For the CDR3, the DNA is TGTGCCAGCAGCTTAGTGATCGGCGAGCAGTACTTC. It encodes CASSLVIGEQYF.